The 25 T cell receptor beta chains reported below all come from one sample, sequenced in a study of cytomegalovirus exposure and HLA in healthy donors. This PCR relied on a set of 60 Vbeta primers and 13 Jbeta primers. Sequencing used immunoSEQ multiplex PCR; TCRdb keeps in-frame clones, though not all of them. The sample has under 90,000 clones; around three quarters are singletons. The sequenced sample consisted of PBMCs. The source of these receptors is a woman between 35 and 50 years old in good health and CMV-seronegative.

This rearrangement joins TRBV7-2 to TRBJ1-4, with D perhaps TRBD1 (6 bases). There are 14 residues in the CDR3. V lost 5 bases and J 1 base, leaving 8 bases between the germline ends. Germline V gene data show CDR1 as SGHTA and CDR2 as FQGNSA. The CDR3 sequence: CASSPRGTNEKLFF. In DNA form, the CDR3 reads TGTGCCAGCAGCCCCAGGGGAACTAATGAAAAACTGTTTTTT.

Only one count was recorded for this clone. The CDR3: CASSYGLAGTQYF. In nucleotides, the CDR3 is TGTGCCAGCAGTTACGGACTAGCTGGTACGCAGTATTTT. The J gene is TRBJ2-3, the V gene TRBV6-5; 8 nucleotides line up with TRBD2. V shed 2 bases and J 8 bases; nucleotides not matched to a gene: 3. The length of the CDR3 is 13 residues. The V gene's germline CDR1 is MNHEY and CDR2 SVGAGI.

This sequence joins TRBV9 and TRBJ2-5; no definite D call. V lost 0 bases to trimming and J lost 2 bases, with 14 bases between them. Germline CDR1 reads SGDLS; CDR2 reads YYNGEE. The CDR3 runs to 16 residues. CDR3 DNA sequence: TGTGCCAGCAGCGTAGCAGGTTTGGGTCTACAAGAGACCCAGTACTTC. Residues: CASSVAGLGLQETQYF.

The V gene is TRBV2, the J gene TRBJ2-5; D remains unclear. This CDR3 has 11 residues. In germline, CDR1 is SNHLY, CDR2 FYNNEI. Trimming left V 3 bases short and J 7 bases short, with 6 bases between. CDR3 sequence reads: CASSELGTQYF. The CDR3 DNA is TGTGCCAGCAGTGAGCTAGGGACCCAGTACTTC.

The gene calls are TRBV7-7 and TRBJ2-1; 13 bases are shared with TRBD2. The CDR3 extends over 17 amino acids. The germline CDR1 and CDR2 sequences are SSHAT and FNYEAQ (reference sequence). Trimming cost V 4 bases and J 3 bases; bases outside gene matches: 6. The CDR3 here is CASSSTSGRAVYNEQFF. As DNA, the CDR3 is TGTGCCAGCAGCTCCACTAGCGGGAGGGCCGTCTACAATGAGCAGTTCTTC.

The chain has TRBV5-1 and TRBJ2-3; TRBD2 matches 8 bases. V was clipped by 4 bases and J by 0 bases; unmatched bases: 10. The length of the CDR3 is 17 residues. Germline CDR1 reads SGHRS; CDR2 reads YFSETQ. In DNA form, the CDR3 reads TGCGCCAGCAGCGCCGCCACTAGCGGCCCTAGCACAGATACGCAGTATTTT. Translating it yields CASSAATSGPSTDTQYF.

This rearrangement joins TRBV2 to TRBJ1-6, with 10 bases aligning to TRBD1. This CDR3 has 15 amino acids. V was clipped by 6 bases and J by 6 bases; unmatched bases: 5. The germline V gene encodes CDR1 SNHLY and CDR2 FYNNEI. CDR3 DNA sequence: TGTGCCAGCAGCGGGACAGGGGTCACTAATTCACCCCTCCACTTT. Translated: CASSGTGVTNSPLHF.

In its sample, this clone was seen once. This sequence joins TRBV19 and TRBJ2-3, with TRBD2 matching 8 bases. CDR3 length: 16 amino acids. The V segment lost 6 bases and the J segment 1 base; nucleotides outside the gene matches: 9. Germline V lookup: CDR1 LNHDA, CDR2 SQIVND (reference sequence). CDR3: CASRPGLGRGTDTQYF. The CDR3 coding sequence is TGTGCCAGTAGACCGGGACTAGGCCGTGGCACAGATACGCAGTATTTT.

The chain joins TRBV18 to TRBJ1-5, with TRBD1 identical over 8 bases. This CDR3 is 15 amino acids long. Germline CDR1 is KGHSH and CDR2 is LQKENI. V lost 3 bases and J lost 4; bases outside the gene matches: 5. In DNA, the CDR3 is TGTGCCAGCTCACCCGGACAGGGAGTGAATCAGCCCCAGCATTTT. This encodes CASSPGQGVNQPQHF.

The chain couples TRBV5-1 to TRBJ1-1; D perhaps matches TRBD1 (6 bases). The germline CDR1 and CDR2 sequences are SGHRS and YFSETQ. V lost 4 bases to trimming and J lost 1 base, with 20 bases between them. The length of the CDR3 is 17 residues. CDR3 DNA: TGCGCCAGCAGCAGACAACAGGGAAATAAAGGGAACACTGAAGCTTTCTTT. This codes for CASSRQQGNKGNTEAFF.

The CDR3 sequence is CASSILAGGSYEQYF. CDR3 nucleotide sequence: TGTGCCAGTAGTATTCTGGCAGGGGGATCCTACGAGCAGTACTTC. The gene calls are TRBV19 and TRBJ2-7; TRBD1 matches 7 bases. Germline V lookup: CDR1 LNHDA, CDR2 SQIVND (reference sequence). Unmatched junction bases numbered 6, after V lost 3 bases and J lost 1 base. There are 15 residues in the CDR3. Full variable domain (rest looked up from reference TRBV19 and TRBJ2-7): DGGITQSPKYLFRKEGQNVTLSCEQNLNHDAMYWYRQDPGQGLRLIYYSQIVNDFQKGDIAEGYSVSREKKESFPLTVTSAQKNPTAFYLCASSILAGGSYEQYFGPGTRLTVT.

This clone occurred once. The chain carries TRBV28 and TRBJ1-5, with D maybe TRBD1 (6 bases). The CDR3 contains 17 residues. The ends were cut back, 5 bases at V and 0 bases at J, with 17 bases in the middle. CDR1 and CDR2 (germline): MDHEN, SYDVKM. DNA of the CDR3: TGTGCCAGCAGTCCCCCCAACAGGGTTCGTAGCAATCAGCCCCAGCATTTT. Translating it yields CASSPPNRVRSNQPQHF.

This clone has a handful of counts. The gene calls are TRBV28 and TRBJ1-1; D is perhaps TRBD1 (5 bases). The CDR3 runs 12 residues. The V gene's germline CDR1 is MDHEN and CDR2 SYDVKM. With 8 bases removed from V and 6 bases from J, the gap between germline ends came to 13 bases. CDR3 bases: TGTGCCAGCGTTTATCAGGGTTCTGAAGCTTTCTTT. This sequence encodes CASVYQGSEAFF.

This clone appeared once. The chain employs TRBV5-1 and TRBJ2-1; TRBD2 might be the D (7 bases). The CDR3 consists of 15 residues. V was clipped by 0 bases and J by 5 bases, with 12 bases between them. The V gene's germline CDR1 is SGHRS and CDR2 YFSETQ. CDR3 in DNA: TGCGCCAGCAGCTTGGGAGGGGGGGGCAACAATGAGCAGTTCTTC. Its protein is CASSLGGGGNNEQFF.

The gene calls are TRBV29-1 and TRBJ2-7, with 9 bases matching TRBD2. This CDR3 has 16 residues. V dropped 0 bases and J dropped 1; count of bases not matched to a gene: 7. CDR1 is SQVTM, CDR2 ANQGSEA, per germline. The CDR3 here is CSVEDQASGKSYEQYF. The CDR3 DNA sequence: TGCAGCGTTGAAGATCAGGCTAGCGGGAAATCCTACGAGCAGTACTTC.

CDR3 residues: CASNPRGVGRAFF. As DNA, the CDR3 is TGTGCCAGCAATCCCCGGGGAGTGGGTAGGGCTTTCTTT. The chain carries TRBV2 and TRBJ1-1, with D unresolved. Trimming left V 7 bases short and J 11 bases short, with 20 bases between. The CDR3 is 13 amino acids. CDR1 is SNHLY, CDR2 FYNNEI, per germline.

The chain has TRBV25-1 and TRBJ1-1; 8 bases agree with TRBD1. The CDR3 has 16 residues. Trimming cost V 4 bases and J 5 bases; bases outside gene matches: 12. CDR1 is MGHDK and CDR2 is SYGVNS in the germline V gene. CDR3 protein: CASSGGPGGARTEAFF. The CDR3 DNA follows: TGTGCCAGCAGTGGGGGGCCAGGGGGCGCGCGGACTGAAGCTTTCTTT.

A single count supports this clone. The rearrangement links TRBV30 to TRBJ1-1, with D uncertain. V was clipped by 0 bases and J by 4 bases, with 9 bases between them. This CDR3 is built from 13 residues. CDR1 and CDR2 from the germline V gene are GTSNPN and SVGIG (reference sequence). The CDR3 sequence is CAWSVGESTEAFF. Here the CDR3 DNA reads TGTGCCTGGAGTGTCGGAGAGAGCACTGAAGCTTTCTTT. Full variable domain (outside the CDR3, taken from reference TRBV30 and TRBJ1-1): SQTIHQWPATLVQPVGSPLSLECTVEGTSNPNLYWYRQAAGRGLQLLFYSVGIGQISSEVPQNLSASRPQDRQFILSSKKLLLSDSGFYLCAWSVGESTEAFFGQGTRLTVV.

The rearrangement uses TRBV20-1 and TRBJ2-7; D is undetermined. The CDR3 length is 11 residues. The V and J ends lost 6 bases and 0 bases respectively, with 6 bases between them. Germline values: CDR1 DFQATT, CDR2 SNEGSKA (reference sequence). The CDR3 DNA reads as TGCAGTGCGGCGGACTCCTACGAGCAGTACTTC. Encoded protein: CSAADSYEQYF.

The chain uses TRBV11-2 and TRBJ2-5; D may be TRBD1 (5 bases). CDR3 length equals 16 residues. Trimming took 5 bases from V and 9 from J, leaving 25 bases between them. Germline CDR1 is SGHAT and CDR2 is FQNNGV. Here the CDR3 reads CASSTIQGRRFQAQYF. CDR3 coding DNA: TGTGCCAGCAGCACGATTCAGGGTCGCCGGTTTCAGGCCCAGTACTTC.

J is TRBJ2-1 and V is TRBV10-3; TRBD2 matches at 8 bases. The V and J ends lost 6 bases and 4 bases, in that order; junction bases with no gene match: 11. This CDR3 has 16 residues. Looked up from germline, CDR1 is ENHRY and CDR2 is SYGVKD. DNA of the CDR3: TGTGCCATCAGCCCAAGAGGCGGGGGGACGTACAATGAGCAGTTCTTC. Its translation: CAISPRGGGTYNEQFF.

The rearrangement uses TRBV7-9 and TRBJ1-3; the D gene is possibly TRBD1 (5 bases). The CDR3 is made up of 14 amino acids. Germline CDR1 and CDR2: SEHNR and FQNEAQ (reference sequence). Trimming took 6 bases from V and 0 from J, leaving 9 bases between them. The CDR3 coding sequence is TGTGCCAGCAGGAGACAGATCTCTGGAAACACCATATATTTT. It codes for CASRRQISGNTIYF.

The CDR3 nucleotides are TGTGCCTGGACTAGCGGGTCCTACGAGCAGTACTTC. It is translated as CAWTSGSYEQYF. V and J are TRBV30 and TRBJ2-7; 8 bases are a match to TRBD2. Germline CDR1 GTSNPN, CDR2 SVGIG (reference sequence). V shed 4 bases and J 1 base; nucleotides not matched to a gene: 0. The CDR3 has 12 amino acids.

The J gene is TRBJ2-7, the V gene TRBV7-2; D possibly corresponds to TRBD1 (5 bases). The germline V gene has CDR1 SGHTA and CDR2 FQGNSA. CDR3 length: 15 residues. Trimming took 7 bases from V and 7 from J, leaving 23 bases between them. CDR3 bases: TGTGCCAGCACCCTCCTGGTCCAGGTGCAGGGAGAGCAGTACTTC. It is translated as CASTLLVQVQGEQYF.

The chain is built from TRBV2 and TRBJ1-5, with TRBD1 matching over 8 bases. V lost 5 bases, J lost 9 bases, and 9 bases stayed unmatched. The CDR3 consists of 14 residues. Germline V gene lookup returns CDR1 SNHLY and CDR2 FYNNEI. The CDR3 is CASSQDRGLRPQHF. In DNA form, the CDR3 reads TGTGCCAGCAGTCAAGACAGGGGACTGCGGCCCCAGCATTTT.